This T cell receptor beta chain was identified in a study of blood T cell repertoires in COVID-19. Study in general: Sources were T cells, B-cell-depleted T cells, or PBMCs; the material itself was cDNA or gDNA.

Trimming took off 2 bases at V and 3 bases at J, with 20 bases between the two ends. CDR3 length: 17 amino acids. CDR1 is SGHNT and CDR2 is YYREEE in the germline V gene (reference sequence). Per the original methods: The authors estimated nucleated cell counts from reference gene primer amplification. The assay was immunoSEQ multiplex PCR, and TCRdb's table has in-frame clones only and misses some. Clone size and V and J calls were adopted from that table, with D and trimming inferred from the DNA. The table records roughly 230,000 clones, roughly 85% of them present only once. V is TRBV5-4 and J is TRBJ1-2; possible D gene TRBD1, 6 bases. This sequence originates from a man aged 35 to 55 with acute or convalescent COVID-19. Sample: peripheral blood. This CDR3 is CASSLAGGQGPDYGYTF. The CDR3 nucleotides read TGTGCCAGCAGCTTAGCCGGGGGGCAGGGACCTGACTATGGCTACACCTTC.